What follows is one T cell receptor (beta chain) and its context. What antigen it recognizes has not been identified. Base qualities are not provided; no much larger clone lies one nucleotide away. The CDR3, from cysteine to phenylalanine, totals 14 residues. Of the read, only the CDR3 DNA is kept; its 42 bases are in frame from base 1. The germline V gene encodes CDR1 SGHRS and CDR2 YFSETQ. V sheds 4 bases and J sheds 6 bases, leaving 13 bases between their ends. The data belong to a study of human T cells and chemical hapten exposure (dated by TCRdb to the early 2020s). With respect to the entire study: For sensitization, 2% DPC in acetone was applied to a 2 cm by 2 cm area of upper inner arm skin. Throughout the roughly 26-week study period, patients were also given weekly therapeutic DPC doses on the scalp. Patch testing was performed on the upper back with Finn chambers containing 0.01% DPC, and the patch tests were scored after 6 days according to International Contact Dermatitis Research Group standards. Most of the patients in the cohort were female, and the cohort covered alopecia areata with under or over 50% scalp involvement, alopecia totalis and alopecia universalis. The libraries were sequenced as a pool, and the TCR yield per sample differed mostly because of small variations in library volumes within the pool. This study followed changes in the peripheral blood TCR repertoire in vivo during primary and secondary sensitization of alopecia patients to the hapten diphenylcyclopropenone (DPC). Blood samples were taken from patients before sensitization (week 0) and then at 2, 6 and about 24 weeks after DPC sensitization. Around 30 alopecia patients provided blood for TCR sequencing at one to four time points (pre-sensitization, 2, 6 and 24 weeks).

The paper's findings and limits, for the study overall: Significantly more large CDR3 similarity clusters were formed by expanded TCRs than by pre-sensitization or healthy control sets, consistent with antigen-driven responses. All patients had alopecia, a presumed autoimmune disease, so their immune response might differ from that of healthy individuals. DPC sensitization did not change how many TCRs were above 1 in 1000 frequency, and no evidence was found of alterations in global repertoire structure. A positive correlation was found between the number of PT1 expanded TCRs and patch test score, with significance reached at thresholds 8, 16 and 32 but not 4. Repeated subsampling changed both the strength of the expansion versus patch-test correlation and the threshold at which the correlation became significant.

The time point label here, explained by the study, means: patch test 1, 2 weeks after DPC sensitization. In the paper's terms, the treatment or condition label means: therapeutic diphenylcyclopropenone sensitization with weekly scalp DPC. Blood at each patch-test visit was drawn before the patch test was applied. To be eligible, patients had to be aged 18 to 70, diagnosed with alopecia and judged suitable for DPC therapy, while pregnant patients were excluded. Total RNA was extracted from unfractionated whole blood collected in Tempus Blood RNA tubes. Libraries were built with RACE. The run used a NextSeq 500. During library preparation, unique molecular identifiers were attached to individual cDNA molecules so that TCRs could be counted quantitatively and reproducibly. For every blood RNA sample, sequencing covered both the TCR alpha and TCR beta chains. In the authors' own workflow: Samples had a median of 95,638 TCRs, with a range from roughly 20,000 to 690,600. V, J and CDR3 annotation of the TCR reads was carried out using the Decombinator software suite. For PS versus PT1 abundance plots, all samples were subsampled to the same number of TCRs (28,000). Expanded TCRs were defined as absent before sensitization and observed at least eight times at the 2-week time point. TCRdb reprocessing: public reads trimmed at Q25 with fastp, clones called with MiXCR, in-frame beta chains kept. Every entry covers one CDR3 protein and lists the most common genes and DNA from its rows. TCRdb assigned the V and J calls; the authors' analysis was not used. The table for this sample lists 80,000 to 100,000 distinct CDR3 sequences; approximately 8% of them were counted only once. The biggest ten clones account for roughly 1.4% of the sample.

The chain couples TRBV5-1 to TRBJ2-2; the D region possibly corresponds to TRBD2 (5 bases align). Sample: whole blood, taken in connection with sensitization to the hapten diphenylcyclopropenone (DPC). The receptor was derived from a woman aged 25 to 39 with alopecia areata. Some clones in this sample may be carry-over from other donors' samples. The sequenced DNA is TGCGCCAGCAGCCACCGGGTGGAGGCCGGGGAGCTGTTTTTT. Its translation reads: CASSHRVEAGELFF.